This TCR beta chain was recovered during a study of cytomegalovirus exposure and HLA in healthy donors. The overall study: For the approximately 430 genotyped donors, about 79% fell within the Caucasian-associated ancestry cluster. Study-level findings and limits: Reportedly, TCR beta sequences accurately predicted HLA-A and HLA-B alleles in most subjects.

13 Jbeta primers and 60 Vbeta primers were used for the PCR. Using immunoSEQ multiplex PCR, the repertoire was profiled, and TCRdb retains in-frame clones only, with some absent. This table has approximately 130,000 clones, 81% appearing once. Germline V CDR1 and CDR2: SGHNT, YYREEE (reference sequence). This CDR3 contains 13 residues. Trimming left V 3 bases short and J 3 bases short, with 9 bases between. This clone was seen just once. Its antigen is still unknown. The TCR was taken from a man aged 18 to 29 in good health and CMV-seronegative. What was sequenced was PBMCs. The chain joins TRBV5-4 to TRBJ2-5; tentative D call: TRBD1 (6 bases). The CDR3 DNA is TGTGCCAGCAGCTCCCCAGGGGAAGAGACCCAGTACTTC. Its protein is CASSSPGEETQYF.